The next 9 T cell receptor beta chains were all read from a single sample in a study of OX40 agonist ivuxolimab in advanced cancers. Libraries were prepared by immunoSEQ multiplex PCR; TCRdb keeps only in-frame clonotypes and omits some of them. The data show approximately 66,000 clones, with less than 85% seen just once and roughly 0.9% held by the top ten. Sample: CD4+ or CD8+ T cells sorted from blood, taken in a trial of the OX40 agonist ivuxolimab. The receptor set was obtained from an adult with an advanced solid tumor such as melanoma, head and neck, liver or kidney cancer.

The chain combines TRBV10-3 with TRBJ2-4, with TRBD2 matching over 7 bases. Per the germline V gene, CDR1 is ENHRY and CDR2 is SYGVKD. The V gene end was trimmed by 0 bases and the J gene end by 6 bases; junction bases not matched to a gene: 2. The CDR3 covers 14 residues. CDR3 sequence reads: CAISESGRVNIQYF. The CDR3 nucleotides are TGTGCCATCAGTGAGTCTGGGAGGGTAAACATTCAGTACTTC.

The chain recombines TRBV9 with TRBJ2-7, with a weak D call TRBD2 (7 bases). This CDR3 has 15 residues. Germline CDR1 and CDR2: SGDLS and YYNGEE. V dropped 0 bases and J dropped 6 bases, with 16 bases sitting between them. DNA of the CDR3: TGTGCCAGCAGCGTAGCTAGAGGGGGGGTCGGCGAGCAGTACTTC. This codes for CASSVARGGVGEQYF.

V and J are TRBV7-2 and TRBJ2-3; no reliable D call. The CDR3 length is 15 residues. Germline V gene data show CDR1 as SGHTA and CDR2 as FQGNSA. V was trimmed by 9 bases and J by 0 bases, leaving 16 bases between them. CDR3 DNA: TGTGCCAGTCTATCGTCGTCCACTAGCACAGATACGCAGTATTTT. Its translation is CASLSSSTSTDTQYF.

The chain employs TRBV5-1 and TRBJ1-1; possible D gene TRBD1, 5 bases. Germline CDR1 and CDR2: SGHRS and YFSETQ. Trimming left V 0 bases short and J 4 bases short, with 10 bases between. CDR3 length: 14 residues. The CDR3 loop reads CASSLDYGGTEAFF. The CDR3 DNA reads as TGCGCCAGCAGCTTGGATTACGGGGGCACTGAAGCTTTCTTT.

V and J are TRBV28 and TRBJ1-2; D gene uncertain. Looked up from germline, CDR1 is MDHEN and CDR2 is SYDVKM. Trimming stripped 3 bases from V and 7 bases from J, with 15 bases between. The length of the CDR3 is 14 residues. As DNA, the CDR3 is TGTGCCAGCAGTTTGCCGCGCACGAAATTTGGCTACACCTTC. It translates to CASSLPRTKFGYTF.

The CDR3, as DNA: TGTGCCAGCAGCTTCCCCTTGACAGGGATATCTGGAAACACCATATATTTT. Translating it yields CASSFPLTGISGNTIYF. J is TRBJ1-3 and V is TRBV7-2; 7 nucleotides align to TRBD1. The V gene end was trimmed by 3 bases and the J gene end by 1 base; junction bases not matched to a gene: 9. This CDR3 contains 17 residues. Germline CDR1 reads SGHTA; CDR2 reads FQGNSA.

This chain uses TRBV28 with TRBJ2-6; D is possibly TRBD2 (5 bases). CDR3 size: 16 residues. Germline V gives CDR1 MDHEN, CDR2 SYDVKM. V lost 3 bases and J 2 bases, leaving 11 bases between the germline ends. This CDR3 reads CASSLSFGAGANVLTF. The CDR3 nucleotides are TGTGCCAGCAGTTTGAGTTTCGGGGCTGGGGCCAACGTCCTGACTTTC.

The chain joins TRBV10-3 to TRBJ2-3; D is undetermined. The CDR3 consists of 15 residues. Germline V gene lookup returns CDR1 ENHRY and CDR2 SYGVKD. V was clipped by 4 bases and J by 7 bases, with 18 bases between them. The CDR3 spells CAISALGLSHNTQYF. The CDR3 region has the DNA TGTGCCATCAGTGCCCTGGGATTGTCCCACAATACGCAGTATTTT.

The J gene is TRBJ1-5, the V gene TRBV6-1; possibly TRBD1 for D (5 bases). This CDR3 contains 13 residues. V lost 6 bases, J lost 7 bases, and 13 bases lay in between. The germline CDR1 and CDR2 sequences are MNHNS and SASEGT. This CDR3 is CASRGLEGQPQHF. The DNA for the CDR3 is TGTGCCAGCAGGGGGCTAGAGGGACAGCCCCAGCATTTT.